The 23 T cell receptor beta chains reported below all come from one sample, sequenced in a study of blood T cell repertoires in COVID-19. Clones were sequenced by immunoSEQ multiplex PCR, and TCRdb holds only the in-frame ones, with some missing. The table shows 250,000 to 300,000 clones, with more than 85% occurring only once. Sequencing was performed on PBMCs or T cells enriched from blood (not recorded which). The receptors were gathered from a man aged 35-49 years who had recovered from COVID-19.

For this clone: In the same sample, other DNA sequences code for this CDR3. The CDR3 nucleotides are TGTGCCAGCAGCCCAACAGGGTCCTACGAGCAGTACTTC. Amino acids: CASSPTGSYEQYF. The genes are TRBV7-3 and TRBJ2-7; possible D gene TRBD1, 6 bases. From germline, CDR1 is SGHTA and CDR2 FQGTGA. The CDR3 contains 13 residues. Trimming took off 5 bases at V and 1 base at J, with 9 bases between the two ends.

The chain couples TRBV3-1 (or the pseudogene TRBV3-2) to TRBJ2-1; D is possibly TRBD1 (6 bases). Per the germline V gene, CDR1 is LGHDT and CDR2 is YNNKEL (reference sequence). With 0 bases removed from V and 0 bases from J, the gap between germline ends came to 15 bases. The CDR3 is made up of 18 amino acids. The CDR3 spells CASSQEGARAGSYNEQFF. CDR3 coding DNA: TGTGCCAGCAGCCAAGAGGGGGCTCGGGCGGGCTCCTACAATGAGCAGTTCTTC.

V is TRBV5-4 and J is TRBJ1-1, with TRBD1 matching 8 bases. V was clipped by 1 base and J by 4 bases; unmatched bases: 3. This CDR3 contains 14 residues. In germline, CDR1 is SGHNT, CDR2 YYREEE (reference sequence). The CDR3 nucleotides read TGTGCCAGCAGCTTGCACAGGGGGTCCACTGAAGCTTTCTTT. It is translated as CASSLHRGSTEAFF.

The chain couples TRBV4-3 to TRBJ2-2, with TRBD2 matching over 8 bases. Germline assignment: CDR1 LGHNA and CDR2 YSLEER. This CDR3 region has 16 residues. The V segment lost 0 bases and the J segment 5 bases; nucleotides outside the gene matches: 5. This CDR3 reads CASSQDGRAATGELFF. The DNA of the CDR3 is TGCGCCAGCAGCCAAGACGGGAGGGCCGCGACCGGGGAGCTGTTTTTT.

V usage is TRBV7-6 and J usage is TRBJ2-5; a possible D gene is TRBD2 (6 bases). The CDR3 is made up of 14 amino acids. V was shortened by 1 base and J by 5 bases, with 11 bases between the two germline ends. Per the germline V gene, CDR1 is SGHVS and CDR2 is FNYEAQ. Here the CDR3 reads CASSLVGGVETQYF. In nucleotides, the CDR3 is TGTGCCAGCAGCTTAGTAGGCGGGGTGGAGACCCAGTACTTC.

This clone has more than one count but fewer than ten. This chain joins TRBV6-2 or TRBV6-3 and TRBJ2-7; D is possibly TRBD1 (5 bases). Trimming left V 5 bases short and J 4 bases short, with 24 bases between. Germline V CDR1 and CDR2: MNHEY, SVGEGT. CDR3 length equals 17 residues. Written as DNA, the CDR3 is TGTGCCAGCAGTGTACACCTAACAGGTGACGCTCGTTACGAGCAGTACTTC. Its translation: CASSVHLTGDARYEQYF.

This chain links TRBV6-5 with TRBJ2-7; D is undetermined. Germline V gene lookup returns CDR1 MNHEY and CDR2 SVGAGI. The CDR3 totals 14 residues. V lost 0 bases, J lost 3 bases, and 9 bases lay in between. The CDR3 DNA reads TGTGCCAGCAGTTACTCGACGGGTCTCTACGAGCAGTACTTC. Amino acid sequence: CASSYSTGLYEQYF.

The chain is built from TRBV7-3 and TRBJ2-3; weak D call: TRBD2 (6 bases). Germline CDR1 and CDR2: SGHTA and FQGTGA. The CDR3 is made up of 15 amino acids. V lost 0 bases, J lost 4 bases, and 11 bases lay in between. CDR3 protein: CASSLTGGNPDTQYF. Here the CDR3 DNA reads TGTGCCAGCAGCTTAACTGGCGGGAATCCAGATACGCAGTATTTT.

This clone was seen only a few times. The chain joins TRBV28 to TRBJ1-4, with 9 bases identical to TRBD1. Trimming took 6 bases from V and 11 from J; bases not matched to a gene: 7. The germline V gene encodes CDR1 MDHEN and CDR2 SYDVKM. CDR3 length: 13 amino acids. The chain's CDR3 is CASRENRGRKLFF. The CDR3 DNA reads TGTGCCAGCAGAGAAAACAGGGGGCGGAAACTGTTTTTT.

The rearrangement uses TRBV7-6 and TRBJ1-2; tentatively, D is TRBD1 (6 bases). CDR3 length: 19 residues. The germline V gene has CDR1 SGHVS and CDR2 FNYEAQ. Trimming took 3 bases from V and 3 from J, leaving 26 bases between them. The CDR3 loop is CASSFAEPLPGAGYYGYTF. The CDR3 DNA follows: TGTGCCAGCAGCTTCGCCGAGCCTCTCCCAGGGGCTGGATACTATGGCTACACCTTC.

The chain employs TRBV21-1 and TRBJ2-7; TRBD2, as called in the table, went unchecked against the DNA. TRBV21-1 is a recognized pseudogene. The CDR3 runs to 17 residues. The CDR3 region has the DNA TGTGCCAGCAGCTTGAGAGGGACTTCTCCCAACTCCTACGAGCAGTACTTC. Residues: CASSLRGTSPNSYEQYF.

This clone was observed a handful of times. The chain is built from TRBV19 and TRBJ1-1, with 9 bases matching TRBD1. The CDR3 has 17 amino acids. V was pared by 5 bases and J by 4 bases, with 14 bases of the junction left unmatched. Germline CDR1 and CDR2: LNHDA and SQIVND (reference sequence). The CDR3 DNA reads TGTGCCAGTAGTCCAGGGGACAGGGTGGGGGCGAGCACTGAAGCTTTCTTT. Its translation: CASSPGDRVGASTEAFF. The full variable domain, with the rest looked up from reference TRBV19 and TRBJ1-1, is DGGITQSPKYLFRKEGQNVTLSCEQNLNHDAMYWYRQDPGQGLRLIYYSQIVNDFQKGDIAEGYSVSREKKESFPLTVTSAQKNPTAFYLCASSPGDRVGASTEAFFGQGTRLTVV.

J is TRBJ1-1 and V is TRBV28, with D perhaps TRBD1 (6 bases). Germline V gene sequence: CDR1 MDHEN, CDR2 SYDVKM. There are 15 residues in the CDR3. The V and J ends lost 5 bases and 2 bases respectively, with 15 bases between them. The CDR3 nucleotides read TGTGCCAGCAGTCCACAGGGTATGGGAAACACTGAAGCTTTCTTT. It yields the protein CASSPQGMGNTEAFF.

This clone came up a few times. J is TRBJ2-7 and V is TRBV2; D might be TRBD2 (5 bases). The CDR3 extends over 13 amino acids. Germline V CDR1 and CDR2: SNHLY, FYNNEI. The V end lost 8 bases, the J end lost 4 bases, and 15 bases lay between the germline ends. In nucleotides, the CDR3 is TGTGCCAGCTTAAGCGGAGCCGGGTACGAGCAGTACTTC. Translation: CASLSGAGYEQYF.

The chain is built from TRBV6-6 and TRBJ1-2; TRBD1 matches at 7 bases. V was clipped by 0 bases and J by 4 bases; unmatched bases: 8. The length of the CDR3 is 16 residues. Germline V lookup: CDR1 MNHNY, CDR2 SVGAGI (reference sequence). The CDR3 sequence: CASSYSTAGGGYGYTF. The CDR3 nucleotides are TGTGCCAGCAGTTACTCGACAGCAGGGGGTGGCTATGGCTACACCTTC.

CDR3 DNA sequence: TGTGCCAGCAGCCCCGTGGGCAGGGGCAATCAGCCCCAGCATTTT. Residues: CASSPVGRGNQPQHF. This chain connects TRBV6-2 or TRBV6-3 to TRBJ1-5; D perhaps matches TRBD1 (5 bases). CDR3 length: 15 residues. The V gene lost 6 bases and the J gene lost 2 bases, with 14 bases spanning the gap. The germline V gene encodes CDR1 MNHEY and CDR2 SVGEGT.

This chain connects TRBV30 to TRBJ1-1; 8 bases agree with TRBD1. Trimming took 0 bases from V and 3 from J; bases not matched to a gene: 12. The CDR3 extends over 17 amino acids. Germline CDR1 GTSNPN, CDR2 SVGIG (reference sequence). CDR3 nucleotides: TGTGCCTGGAGTGTAAGCAGGGGGCAAGCTAGGGACACTGAAGCTTTCTTT. Protein: CAWSVSRGQARDTEAFF.

V is TRBV7-2 and J is TRBJ2-5; the D is unclear. Germline values: CDR1 SGHTA, CDR2 FQGNSA. This CDR3 has 15 amino acids. Trimming stripped 5 bases from V and 2 bases from J, with 15 bases between. In nucleotides, the CDR3 is TGTGCCAGCAGCCCCGCTGTATCGGTACAAGAGACCCAGTACTTC. This translates into CASSPAVSVQETQYF.

The genes are TRBV5-6 and TRBJ2-7; 9 bases match TRBD1. The germline V gene encodes CDR1 SGHDT and CDR2 YYEEEE. V lost 5 bases and J lost 3; bases outside the gene matches: 6. This CDR3 comprises 14 residues. The CDR3 spells CASRQDRGGYEQYF. CDR3 sequence (DNA): TGTGCCAGCAGGCAGGACAGGGGTGGCTACGAGCAGTACTTC. Complete variable domain (other parts from reference TRBV5-6 and TRBJ2-7): DAGVTQSPTHLIKTRGQQVTLRCSPKSGHDTVSWYQQALGQGPQFIFQYYEEEERQRGNFPDRFSGHQFPNYSSELNVNALLLGDSALYLCASRQDRGGYEQYFGPGTRLTVT.

This clone was seen once. The chain carries TRBV28 and TRBJ2-7, with D possibly being TRBD1 (6 bases). With 6 bases removed from V and 4 bases from J, the gap between germline ends came to 10 bases. This CDR3 has 12 amino acids. Germline-derived CDR1 and CDR2 are MDHEN and SYDVKM. DNA of the CDR3: TGTGCCAGCAGGACCACAGGGTACGAGCAGTACTTC. Translation gives CASRTTGYEQYF. Combining the CDR3 with reference TRBV28 and TRBJ2-7 gives the whole variable domain DVKVTQSSRYLVKRTGEKVFLECVQDMDHENMFWYRQDPGLGLRLIYFSYDVKMKEKGDIPEGYSVSREKKERFSLILESASTNQTSMYLCASRTTGYEQYFGPGTRLTVT.

This sequence joins TRBV2 and TRBJ2-3, with 8 positions matching TRBD1. V was clipped by 4 bases and J by 6 bases; unmatched bases: 3. In germline, CDR1 is SNHLY, CDR2 FYNNEI. CDR3 length: 13 residues. CDR3 DNA: TGTGCCAGCAGTGGACAGGGGATGGATACGCAGTATTTT. It translates to CASSGQGMDTQYF.

This rearrangement joins TRBV6-2 or TRBV6-3 to TRBJ1-2, with 10 bases identical to TRBD1. With V trimmed by 5 bases and J by 6 bases, 6 bases remained unmatched. The germline CDR1 and CDR2 sequences are MNHEY and SVGEGT. The CDR3 has 14 residues. The CDR3 region is CASSRGTGVNGYTF. The CDR3 DNA is TGTGCCAGCAGTCGGGGGACAGGGGTCAATGGCTACACCTTC.

The chain joins TRBV19 to TRBJ1-2, with D possibly being TRBD1 (5 bases). The ends were cut back, 3 bases at V and 2 bases at J, with 10 bases in the middle. CDR1 and CDR2 from the germline V gene are LNHDA and SQIVND (reference sequence). The CDR3 is 14 amino acids. The CDR3 sequence is CASSIGGKNYGYTF. Here the CDR3 DNA reads TGTGCCAGTAGTATTGGGGGGAAAAACTATGGCTACACCTTC.